This TCR beta chain was obtained from a study of PD-1 blockade in classical Hodgkin lymphoma. Notes on the study in general: Repertoire differences lack defined causes, possibly disease activity or prior therapy.

Trimming at V came to 7 bases and at J to 3 bases, leaving 5 bases not matched to a gene. Germline lookup yields CDR1 MNHNY and CDR2 SVGAGI (reference sequence). This CDR3 is built from 14 residues. Sequencing used immunoSEQ multiplex PCR; TCRdb keeps in-frame clones, though not all of them. The sample lists some 70,000 clones; nearly 95% were seen once. Time point reported: newly diagnosed, previously untreated cHL patient sample. The authors compared against newly diagnosed, untreated classical Hodgkin lymphoma PBMCs. Worth noting for this clone: The antigen remains unidentified.

This sequence joins TRBV6-6 and TRBJ2-3, with 9 bases aligning to TRBD2. The material sequenced was peripheral blood mononuclear cells (PBMCs). The sequence was obtained from a human donor with classical Hodgkin lymphoma. The CDR3 bases are TGTGCCAGCAATCCGGGACTAGCTACAGATACGCAGTATTTT. Amino acid sequence: CASNPGLATDTQYF.